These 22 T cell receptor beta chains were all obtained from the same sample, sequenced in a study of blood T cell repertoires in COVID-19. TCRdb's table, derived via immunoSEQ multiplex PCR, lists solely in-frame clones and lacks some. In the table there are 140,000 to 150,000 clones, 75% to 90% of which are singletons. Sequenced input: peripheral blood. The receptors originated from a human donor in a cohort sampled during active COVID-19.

The CDR3, as DNA: TGCGCCAGCAGCCTTACCCTCGGAGGGTACACCTTC. Translating gives CASSLTLGGYTF. The chain uses TRBV5-1 and TRBJ1-2, with D unclear. The germline gives CDR1 SGHRS, CDR2 YFSETQ. The CDR3 length is 12 residues. V was clipped by 4 bases and J by 11 bases, with 15 bases between them.

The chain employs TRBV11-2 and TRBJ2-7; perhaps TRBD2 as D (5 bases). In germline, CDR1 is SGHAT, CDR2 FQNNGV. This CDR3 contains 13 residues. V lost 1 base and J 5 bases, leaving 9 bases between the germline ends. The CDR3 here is CASSLVSSHEQYV. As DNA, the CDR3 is TGTGCCAGCAGCTTAGTTTCTAGCCACGAGCAGTACGTC.

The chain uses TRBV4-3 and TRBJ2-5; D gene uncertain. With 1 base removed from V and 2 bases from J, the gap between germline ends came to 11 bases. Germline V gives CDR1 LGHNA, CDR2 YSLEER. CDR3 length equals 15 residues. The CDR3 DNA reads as TGCGCCAGCAGCCAAGGAGTGGCAGGTCAAGAGACCCAGTACTTC. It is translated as CASSQGVAGQETQYF.

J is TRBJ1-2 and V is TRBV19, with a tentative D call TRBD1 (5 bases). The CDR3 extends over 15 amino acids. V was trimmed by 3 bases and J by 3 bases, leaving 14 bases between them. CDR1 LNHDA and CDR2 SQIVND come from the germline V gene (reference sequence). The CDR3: CASSMFGGTYYGYTF. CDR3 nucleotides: TGTGCCAGTAGTATGTTCGGGGGAACCTACTATGGCTACACCTTC. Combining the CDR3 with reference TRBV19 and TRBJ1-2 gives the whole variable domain DGGITQSPKYLFRKEGQNVTLSCEQNLNHDAMYWYRQDPGQGLRLIYYSQIVNDFQKGDIAEGYSVSREKKESFPLTVTSAQKNPTAFYLCASSMFGGTYYGYTFGSGTRLTVV.

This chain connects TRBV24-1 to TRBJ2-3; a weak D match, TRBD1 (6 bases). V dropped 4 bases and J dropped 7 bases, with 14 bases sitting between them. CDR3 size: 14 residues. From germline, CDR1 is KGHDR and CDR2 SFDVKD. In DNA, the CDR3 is TGTGCCACCAGTGACCGGACAGTTTTTTATACGCAGTATTTT. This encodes CATSDRTVFYTQYF.

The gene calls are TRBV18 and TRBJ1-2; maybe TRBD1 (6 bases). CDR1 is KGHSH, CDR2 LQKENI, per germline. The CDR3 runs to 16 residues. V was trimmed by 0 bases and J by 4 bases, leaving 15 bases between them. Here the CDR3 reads CASSPPGAQGIYGYTF. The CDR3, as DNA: TGTGCCAGCTCACCACCGGGGGCGCAGGGGATCTATGGCTACACCTTC.

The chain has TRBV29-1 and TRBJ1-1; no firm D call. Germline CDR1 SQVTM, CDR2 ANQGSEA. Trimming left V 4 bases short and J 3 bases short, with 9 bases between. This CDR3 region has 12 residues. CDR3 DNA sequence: TGCAGCGTTGGAGGGAGATACACTGAAGCTTTCTTT. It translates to CSVGGRYTEAFF. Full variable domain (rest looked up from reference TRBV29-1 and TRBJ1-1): SAVISQKPSRDICQRGTSLTIQCQVDSQVTMMFWYRQQPGQSLTLIATANQGSEATYESGFVIDKFPISRPNLTFSTLTVSNMSPEDSSIYLCSVGGRYTEAFFGQGTRLTVV.

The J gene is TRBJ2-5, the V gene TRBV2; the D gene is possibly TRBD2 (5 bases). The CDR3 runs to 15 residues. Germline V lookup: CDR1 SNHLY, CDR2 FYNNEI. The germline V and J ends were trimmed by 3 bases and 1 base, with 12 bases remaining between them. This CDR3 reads CASSDLSGFQETQYF. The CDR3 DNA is TGTGCCAGCAGTGATCTCAGCGGCTTCCAAGAGACCCAGTACTTC. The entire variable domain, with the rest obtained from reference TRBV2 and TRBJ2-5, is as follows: EPEVTQTPSHQVTQMGQEVILRCVPISNHLYFYWYRQILGQKVEFLVSFYNNEISEKSEIFDDQFSVERPDGSNFTLKIRSTKLEDSAMYFCASSDLSGFQETQYFGPGTRLLVL.

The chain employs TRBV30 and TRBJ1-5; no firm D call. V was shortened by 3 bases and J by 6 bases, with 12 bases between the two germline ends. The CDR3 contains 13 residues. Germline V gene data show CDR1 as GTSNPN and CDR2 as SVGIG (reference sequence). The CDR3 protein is CAWSPGGGQPQHF. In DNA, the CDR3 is TGTGCCTGGAGCCCAGGAGGAGGTCAGCCCCAGCATTTT.

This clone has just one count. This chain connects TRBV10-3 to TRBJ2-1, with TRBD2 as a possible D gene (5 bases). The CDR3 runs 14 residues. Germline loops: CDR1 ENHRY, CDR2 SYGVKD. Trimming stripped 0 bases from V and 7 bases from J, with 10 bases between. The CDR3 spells CAISESIPGNEQFF. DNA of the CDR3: TGTGCCATCAGTGAGTCGATCCCGGGGAATGAGCAGTTCTTC.

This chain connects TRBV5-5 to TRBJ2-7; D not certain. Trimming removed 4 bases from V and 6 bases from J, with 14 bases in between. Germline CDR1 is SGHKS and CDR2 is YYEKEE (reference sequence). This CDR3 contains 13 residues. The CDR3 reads CASSLEGSGEQYF. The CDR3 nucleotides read TGTGCCAGCAGCCTGGAAGGTTCGGGCGAGCAGTACTTC.

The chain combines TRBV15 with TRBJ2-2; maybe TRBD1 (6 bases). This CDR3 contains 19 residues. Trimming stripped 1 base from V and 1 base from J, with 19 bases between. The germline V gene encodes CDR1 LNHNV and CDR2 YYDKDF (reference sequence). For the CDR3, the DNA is TGTGCCACCAGCAGAGGGGTGGGGGCGCAACTTTTGAACACCGGGGAGCTGTTTTTT. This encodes CATSRGVGAQLLNTGELFF.

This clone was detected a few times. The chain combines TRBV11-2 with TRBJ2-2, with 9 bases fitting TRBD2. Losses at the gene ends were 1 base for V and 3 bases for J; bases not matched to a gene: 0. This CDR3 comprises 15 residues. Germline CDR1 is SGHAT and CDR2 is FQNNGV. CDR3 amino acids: CASSLGTSDTGELFF. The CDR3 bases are TGTGCCAGCAGCTTAGGGACTAGCGACACCGGGGAGCTGTTTTTT.

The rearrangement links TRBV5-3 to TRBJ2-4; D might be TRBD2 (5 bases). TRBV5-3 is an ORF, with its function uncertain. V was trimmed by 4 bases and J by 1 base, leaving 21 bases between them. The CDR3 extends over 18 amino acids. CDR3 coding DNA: TGTGCCAGAAGCGCGCCCGATAAGTCGCGGACTGCCAAAAACATTCAGTACTTC. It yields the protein CARSAPDKSRTAKNIQYF.

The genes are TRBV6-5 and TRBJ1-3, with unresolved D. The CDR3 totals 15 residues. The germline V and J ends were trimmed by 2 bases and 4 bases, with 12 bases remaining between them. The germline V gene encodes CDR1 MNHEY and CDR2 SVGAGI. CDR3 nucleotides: TGTGCCAGCAGTTACGGAGGGAATTACGGAAACACCATATATTTT. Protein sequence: CASSYGGNYGNTIYF.

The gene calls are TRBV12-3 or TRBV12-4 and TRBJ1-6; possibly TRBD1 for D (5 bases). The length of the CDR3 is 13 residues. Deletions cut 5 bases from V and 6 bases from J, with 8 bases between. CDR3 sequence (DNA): TGTGCCAGCAGTCGACAGTTTAATTCACCCCTCCACTTT. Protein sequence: CASSRQFNSPLHF.

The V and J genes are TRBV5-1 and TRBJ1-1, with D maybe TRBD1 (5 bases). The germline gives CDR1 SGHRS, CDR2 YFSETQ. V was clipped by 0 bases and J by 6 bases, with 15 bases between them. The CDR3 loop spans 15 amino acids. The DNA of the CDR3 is TGCGCCAGCAGCTTGGGTCCCAAAGGGGTAGCTGAAGCTTTCTTT. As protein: CASSLGPKGVAEAFF.

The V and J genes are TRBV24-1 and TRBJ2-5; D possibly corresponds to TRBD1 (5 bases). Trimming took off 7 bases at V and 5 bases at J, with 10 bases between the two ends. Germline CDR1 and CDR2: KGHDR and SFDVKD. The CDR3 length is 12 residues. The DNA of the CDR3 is TGTGCCACCAGGGACATGTACGAGACCCAGTACTTC. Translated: CATRDMYETQYF.

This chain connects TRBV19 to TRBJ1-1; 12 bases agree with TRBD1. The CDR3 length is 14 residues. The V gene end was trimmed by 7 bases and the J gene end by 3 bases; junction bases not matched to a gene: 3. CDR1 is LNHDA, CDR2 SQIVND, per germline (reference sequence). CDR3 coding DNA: TGTGCCAGTAAGGGACAGGGGGCGGACACTGAAGCTTTCTTT. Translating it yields CASKGQGADTEAFF.

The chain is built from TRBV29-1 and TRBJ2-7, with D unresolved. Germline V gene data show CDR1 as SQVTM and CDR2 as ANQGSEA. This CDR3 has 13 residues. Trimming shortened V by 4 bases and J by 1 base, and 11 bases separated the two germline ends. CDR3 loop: CSVGAAGSYEQYF. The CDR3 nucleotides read TGCAGCGTTGGGGCAGCAGGATCCTACGAGCAGTACTTC.

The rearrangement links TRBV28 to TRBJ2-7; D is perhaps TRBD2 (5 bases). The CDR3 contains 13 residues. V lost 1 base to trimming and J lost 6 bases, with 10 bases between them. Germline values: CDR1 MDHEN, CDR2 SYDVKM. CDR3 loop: CASSLYSGSEQYV. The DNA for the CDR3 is TGTGCCAGCAGTTTATATTCTGGGAGCGAGCAGTACGTC.

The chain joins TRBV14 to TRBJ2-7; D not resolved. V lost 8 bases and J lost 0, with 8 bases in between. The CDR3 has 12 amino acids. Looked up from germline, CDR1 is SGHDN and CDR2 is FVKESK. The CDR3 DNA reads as TGTGCCAGCCACGACTGCTCCTACGAGCAGTACGTC. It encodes CASHDCSYEQYV.